One T cell receptor beta chain is described in this entry. Its antigen is undetermined. Time point given: patch test 3, about 24 weeks after DPC sensitization. Noted treatment: therapeutic diphenylcyclopropenone sensitization with weekly scalp DPC. With V trimmed by 4 bases and J by 1 base, 3 bases remained unmatched. The CDR3 is made up of 16 amino acids. Germline assignment: CDR1 MNHEY and CDR2 SMNVEV (reference sequence). As handled by the study authors: With a range of about 23,224 to 750,000, the median per sample was about 92,000 TCRs. TCRdb redid the calling of the RACE reads with MiXCR, one entry per CDR3 protein. The authors' filters were not applied to this entry. Among roughly 100,000 distinct CDR3 sequences listed, roughly a third were seen once. The data stem from a study of human T cells and chemical hapten exposure. Overall study context: Alopecia areata, totalis or universalis was found in mostly female patients.

The study, taken as a whole, reports: TCRs whose frequency exceeded 1 in 1000 remained the same following DPC sensitization.

The input for sequencing was whole blood, taken in connection with sensitization to the hapten diphenylcyclopropenone (DPC). The rearrangement joins TRBV27 to TRBJ2-4, with 11 bases aligning to TRBD1. This sequence originates from a middle-aged man with alopecia areata. Some clones in this sample may be carry-over from other donors' samples. The CDR3 loop reads CASSWTGGRAKNIQYF. The CDR3 coding sequence is TGTGCCAGCAGTTGGACAGGGGGCAGGGCCAAAAACATTCAGTACTTC.